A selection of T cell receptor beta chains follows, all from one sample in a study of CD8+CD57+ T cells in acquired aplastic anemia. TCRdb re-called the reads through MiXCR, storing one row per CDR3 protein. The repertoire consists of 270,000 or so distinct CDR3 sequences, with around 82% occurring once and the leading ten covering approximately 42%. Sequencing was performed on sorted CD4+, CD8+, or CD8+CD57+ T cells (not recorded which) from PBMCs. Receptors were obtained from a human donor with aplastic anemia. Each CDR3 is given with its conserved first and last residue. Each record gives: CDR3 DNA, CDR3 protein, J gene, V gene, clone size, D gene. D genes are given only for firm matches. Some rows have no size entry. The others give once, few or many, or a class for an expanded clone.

DNA: TGCGCTTTCCTCTTGGGGGAGGGCGGCTATAATTCACCCCTCCACTTT; CDR3: CAFLLGEGGYNSPLHF; J: TRBJ1-6; V: TRBV4-3; size: NA; D: NA
DNA: TGTGCCAGCAGCTTGGAGGAGGACGGGGTAGTAAACAGCTACACCTTC; CDR3: CASSLEEDGVVNSYTF; J: TRBJ1-2; V: TRBV9; size: NA; D: NA
DNA: TGTGCCACCAGTGACATGAAGGCTAACTACGAGCAGTACTTC; CDR3: CATSDMKANYEQYF; J: TRBJ2-7; V: TRBV24-1; size: NA; D: NA
DNA: TGTGCCAGCAGCAGACTAGTGAGGGGGCTGGGAGAGACCCAGTACTTC; CDR3: CASSRLVRGLGETQYF; J: TRBJ2-5; V: TRBV11-3; size: NA; D: NA
DNA: TGTGCCAGCAGCTTAGCCCACACAGGGAACGAGACCCAGTACTTC; CDR3: CASSLAHTGNETQYF; J: TRBJ2-5; V: TRBV7-2; size: NA; D: NA
DNA: TGTGCCAGCAGCTTAACACGGGCAGCCGACTATGGCTACACCTTC; CDR3: CASSLTRAADYGYTF; J: TRBJ1-2; V: TRBV11-3; size: NA; D: NA
DNA: TGTGCCAGCAGCGACAGTAGCGCAGATACGCAGTATTTT; CDR3: CASSDSSADTQYF; J: TRBJ2-3; V: TRBV5-8; size: NA; D: NA
DNA: TGTGCCAGCAACGACTGGGGGAACACCGGGGAGTTGTTC; CDR3: CASNDWGNTGELF; J: TRBJ2-7; V: TRBV7-9; size: NA; D: NA
DNA: TGTGCCAGCAGCCCGGTCGGACTTGGCGAGCAGTACTTC; CDR3: CASSPVGLGEQYF; J: TRBJ2-7; V: TRBV11-2; size: NA; D: NA
DNA: TGTGCCAGCAAGTTCACAGGACAGGGTTTCACTGAAGCTTTCTTT; CDR3: CASKFTGQGFTEAFF; J: TRBJ1-1; V: TRBV6-1; size: NA; D: TRBD1
DNA: TGTGCCAGCAGTTCTAGACAGGGCCCGACCTACGAGCAGTACTTC; CDR3: CASSSRQGPTYEQYF; J: TRBJ2-7; V: TRBV12-3/TRBV12-4; size: NA; D: TRBD1
DNA: NA; CDR3: CVSSWGQGSNYGYFF; J: TRBJ1-1; V: TRBV7-2; size: NA; D: NA
DNA: TGTGCCAGCCGGTGGGCCCCCCAAGAGACCCAGTACTTC; CDR3: CASRWAPQETQYF; J: TRBJ2-5; V: TRBV12-3/TRBV12-4; size: NA; D: NA
DNA: TGTGCCAGCAGCTTAGCGGGCGGTCAGGTGTTTTTT; CDR3: CASSLAGGQVFF; J: TRBJ2-2; V: TRBV7-8; size: NA; D: NA
DNA: TGTGCCAGCAGTTATCGGGGGGGAGGTACGGTGGAGACCCAGTACTTC; CDR3: CASSYRGGGTVETQYF; J: TRBJ2-5; V: TRBV25-1; size: once; D: TRBD2
DNA: TGCCGTGCTAGTCCGTCGACACGGAACTACGAGCAGTACTTC; CDR3: CRASPSTRNYEQYF; J: TRBJ2-7; V: TRBV20-1; size: NA; D: NA
DNA: TGTGCCAGCAGTGAGTCGGGGAACATTCAGTCCCTGCATTTT; CDR3: CASSESGNIQSLHF; J: TRBJ1-5; V: TRBV9; size: NA; D: NA
DNA: TGTGCCACCGGGACTAGCGGCACAGATACGCAGTATTTT; CDR3: CATGTSGTDTQYF; J: TRBJ2-3; V: TRBV24-1; size: NA; D: TRBD2
DNA: TGTGCCACCGGGACTAGCGGGCCTTACAATGAGCAGTTCTTC; CDR3: CATGTSGPYNEQFF; J: TRBJ2-1; V: TRBV24-1; size: NA; D: TRBD2
DNA: TGTGCCAGTAGTATAGCTAGCGAAGCCTACAATGAGCAGTTGTATTTT; CDR3: CASSIASEAYNEQLYF; J: TRBJ1-5; V: TRBV19; size: NA; D: NA
DNA: TGTGCCAGCAGCTTCGGGACAGCAGATACGCAGTATTTT; CDR3: CASSFGTADTQYF; J: TRBJ2-3; V: TRBV5-5; size: NA; D: TRBD1
DNA: TGTGCCAGCAGCTCGGACAGGGGGCAAGCACCCCAGTACTTC; CDR3: CASSSDRGQAPQYF; J: TRBJ2-5; V: TRBV7-6; size: NA; D: TRBD1
DNA: TGTGCCACCTCTGGGGGGGTCGGGGAGCTGTTTTTT; CDR3: CATSGGVGELFF; J: TRBJ2-2; V: TRBV2; size: NA; D: TRBD2
DNA: TGTGCCAGCAGCAAAAGGACTAGCGGGGGGGCCGGTCCAGATACGCAGTATTTT; CDR3: CASSKRTSGGAGPDTQYF; J: TRBJ2-3; V: TRBV7-4; size: NA; D: TRBD2
DNA: TGTGCCAGCGGCCAAGGGGTCACAGGTGCCTACACCTTC; CDR3: CASGQGVTGAYTF; J: TRBJ1-2; V: TRBV2; size: NA; D: NA
DNA: TGTGCCAGCAGCTCGACGCCTGGAGATACGCAGTATTTC; CDR3: CASSSTPGDTQYF; J: TRBJ2-3; V: TRBV7-2; size: NA; D: NA
DNA: TGTGCCAGCAGTCCTGGACGGATCTATGGCTACACCATATATTTT; CDR3: CASSPGRIYGYTIYF; J: TRBJ1-3; V: TRBV2; size: few; D: NA
DNA: TGTGCCAGCAGCTTAGATGTAACAGACGGGGCCAACGTCCTGACTTTC; CDR3: CASSLDVTDGANVLTF; J: TRBJ2-6; V: TRBV11-3; size: few; D: NA
DNA: TGTGCCACCGGCGGCGGCAGCACGCAAGAGAACCAGTATTTC; CDR3: CATGGGSTQENQYF; J: TRBJ2-5; V: TRBV2; size: NA; D: NA
DNA: TGCGCCAGCAGCCAAGAAGGCTGGGGTCGGAGAGCTAACTATGGCTACACCTTC; CDR3: CASSQEGWGRRANYGYTF; J: TRBJ1-2; V: TRBV4-3; size: NA; D: NA
DNA: TGTGCCAGCAGCTTAGAGCCGAGCGGGCCCCAGCATTTT; CDR3: CASSLEPSGPQHF; J: TRBJ1-5; V: TRBV7-9; size: once; D: NA
DNA: TGTGCCAGCAGCTTAGCGTGCGGTCCCGATACGCACCATTTT; CDR3: CASSLACGPDTHHF; J: TRBJ1-6; V: TRBV7-2; size: NA; D: NA
DNA: TGCAGTGCTAGGAGTCCCTCCTACAATGACACTGAAGCTTTCTTT; CDR3: CSARSPSYNDTEAFF; J: TRBJ1-1; V: TRBV20-1; size: NA; D: NA
DNA: TGTGCCAGCAGCTTCCAGCGGGCAGGAAACGGTCAGGATGAGCAGTTCTTC; CDR3: CASSFQRAGNGQDEQFF; J: TRBJ2-1; V: TRBV11-3; size: once; D: NA
DNA: TGTGCCAGTAACAGAGCCGGGAACATTCAGTACTTC; CDR3: CASNRAGNIQYF; J: TRBJ2-4; V: TRBV19; size: NA; D: NA
DNA: TGTGCCAGCAGCTCAATCGACAGGGGGGAGGGCCTCACAGATACGCAGTATTTT; CDR3: CASSSIDRGEGLTDTQYF; J: TRBJ2-3; V: TRBV7-3; size: NA; D: TRBD1
DNA: TGTGCCAGCAGCTCAGATCTGACAGGGAACACTGAAGCCCTCCACTTT; CDR3: CASSSDLTGNTEALHF; J: TRBJ1-6; V: TRBV11-3; size: NA; D: TRBD1